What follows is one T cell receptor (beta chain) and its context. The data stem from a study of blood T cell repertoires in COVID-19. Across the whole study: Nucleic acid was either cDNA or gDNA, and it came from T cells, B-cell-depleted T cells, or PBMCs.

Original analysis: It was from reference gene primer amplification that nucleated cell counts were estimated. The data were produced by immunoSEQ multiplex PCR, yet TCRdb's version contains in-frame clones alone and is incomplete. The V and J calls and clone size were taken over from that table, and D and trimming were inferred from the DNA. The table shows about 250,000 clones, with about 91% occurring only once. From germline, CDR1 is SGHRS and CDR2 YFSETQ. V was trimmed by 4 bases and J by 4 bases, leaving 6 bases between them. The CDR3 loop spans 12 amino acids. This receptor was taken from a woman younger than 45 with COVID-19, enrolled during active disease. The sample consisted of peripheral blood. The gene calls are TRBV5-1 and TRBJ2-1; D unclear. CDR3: CASSRSYNEQFF. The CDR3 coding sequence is TGCGCCAGCAGCCGCAGTTACAATGAGCAGTTCTTC.